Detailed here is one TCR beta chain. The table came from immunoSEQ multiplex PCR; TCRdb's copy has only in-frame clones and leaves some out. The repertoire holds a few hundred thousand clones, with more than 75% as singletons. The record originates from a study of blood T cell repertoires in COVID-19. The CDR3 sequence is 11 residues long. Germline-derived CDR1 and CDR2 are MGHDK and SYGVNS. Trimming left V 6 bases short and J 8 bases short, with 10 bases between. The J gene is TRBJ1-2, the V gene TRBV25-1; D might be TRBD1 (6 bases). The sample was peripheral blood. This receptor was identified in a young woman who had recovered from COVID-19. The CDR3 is CASSTGLGYTF. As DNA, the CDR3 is TGTGCCAGCAGCACAGGGTTGGGCTACACCTTC.